The rows below give T cell receptor beta chains drawn from one sample of a study of T cells in Graves' hyperthyroidism and ophthalmopathy. One entry per CDR3 protein, called by TCRdb with MiXCR from the multiplex PCR reads. The profile shows 300,000 to 350,000 distinct CDR3 sequences, around 17% of them singletons. Sequenced input: blood. The receptors were sampled from a man younger than 45 with Graves' hyperthyroidism. CDR3s include the opening cysteine and the closing phenylalanine or tryptophan. The order of the fields is CDR3 DNA, CDR3 protein, D gene, J gene, V gene, clone size. D genes are given only for firm matches. Expanded clones get a size class; other rows say once, few or many, or leave the size out.

TGCGCCAGCAGCTTAAACGGGGGTGTAAATTCACCCCTCCACTTT,CASSLNGGVNSPLHF,NA,TRBJ1-6,TRBV5-1,NA
TGCGCCAGCAGCTTGCAGAGGGGCTACGAGCAGTACTTC,CASSLQRGYEQYF,NA,TRBJ2-7,TRBV5-1,few
TGTGCCAGCAGCCTTGGGGGCAGGGCGAACACTGAAGCTTTCTTT,CASSLGGRANTEAFF,NA,TRBJ1-1,TRBV12-3/TRBV12-4,many
TGTGCCAGCAGGGGGCTAGCGGGGACTACCCTCCGGGGCGATGAGCAGTTCTTC,CASRGLAGTTLRGDEQFF,TRBD2,TRBJ2-1,TRBV2,many
TGTGCCAGCAGCCAAGAGATAGGTGCCGGGGAGCTGCTTTTT,CASSQEIGAGELLF,NA,TRBJ2-2,TRBV3-1,NA
TGTGCCAGCGCCAAACAGGGTGGCTCCTACAATGAGCAGTTCTTC,CASAKQGGSYNEQFF,NA,TRBJ2-1,TRBV2,many
TGTGCCAGCAGATTTCACTCGGGGAATCCGCAGTATTTT,CASRFHSGNPQYF,NA,TRBJ2-3,TRBV5-8,NA
TGTGCCAGCAGGGTTAGCGGAGCCTACAATGAGCAGTTCTTC,CASRVSGAYNEQFF,NA,TRBJ2-1,TRBV2,many
TGTGCCAGCAGCCAAGGAACCCCTTTGCATGGCTACACCTTC,CASSQGTPLHGYTF,NA,TRBJ1-2,TRBV3-1,few
TGTGCCAGCGCCTCGACAGGGGGCCGTTCCTACGAGCAGTACTTC,CASASTGGRSYEQYF,TRBD1,TRBJ2-7,TRBV7-9,many
TGCAGTGCTTCCCTGACAGGGATTGAGTTCTTC,CSASLTGIEFF,TRBD1,TRBJ2-1,TRBV20-1,many
TGTGCTAGCAGCTTCGGACAGGGGGCAGGCAATGAGCAGTTCTTC,CASSFGQGAGNEQFF,TRBD1,TRBJ2-1,TRBV7-7,NA
TGTGTCAGCAGCCCAGGGGGCGATGAGCAGTTCTTC,CVSSPGGDEQFF,TRBD1,TRBJ2-1,TRBV7-3,NA
TGTGCCAGCAGTGAGGGAGGGCGCGCGGGGGATACGCAGTATTTT,CASSEGGRAGDTQYF,TRBD2,TRBJ2-3,TRBV6-1,few
TGTGCCAGCTCGGAACATCACAGGGGTGCTGAAGCTTTCTTT,CASSEHHRGAEAFF,TRBD1,TRBJ1-1,TRBV2,many
TGTGCCAGCAGTTCAACATCGACTAGCGGATGGTCCAATGAGCAGTTCTTC,CASSSTSTSGWSNEQFF,TRBD2,TRBJ2-1,TRBV12-3/TRBV12-4,many
TGCAGTGCTCCCGGCAGCGGGATGTACAATGAGCAGTTCTTC,CSAPGSGMYNEQFF,TRBD2,TRBJ2-1,TRBV20-1,few
TGTGCCACCAGTGATCCCCCAAGTGGGGCCAACGTCCTGACTTTC,CATSDPPSGANVLTF,NA,TRBJ2-6,TRBV2,NA
TGTGCCAGCAGTTACCCCGGGACTAGCGACAACTCGAACACCGGGGAGCTGTTTTTT,CASSYPGTSDNSNTGELFF,TRBD2,TRBJ2-2,TRBV6-6,few
TGTGCCATCAGTGACCCTGTACTAGCGGCCTCCTACGAGCAGTACTTC,CAISDPVLAASYEQYF,TRBD2,TRBJ2-7,TRBV10-3,many
TGTGCCAGCAGTCCGAGCGGGAGAGAGGACACCGGGGAGCTGTTTTTT,CASSPSGREDTGELFF,TRBD2,TRBJ2-2,TRBV11-2,few
TGTGCCAGCAGCAAACGGACTAGCGGTGGGAACACCGGGGAGCTGTTTTTT,CASSKRTSGGNTGELFF,TRBD2,TRBJ2-2,TRBV5-4,NA
TGTGCCAGCAGCTCGCCACCTTTGACTAGCGGGAGTGCGCAGTACGAGCAGTACTTC,CASSSPPLTSGSAQYEQYF,TRBD2,TRBJ2-7,TRBV7-6,NA
TGTGCCATCTCAGGGGGGACTGGGGCCAACGTCCTGACTTTC,CAISGGTGANVLTF,NA,TRBJ2-6,TRBV10-3,NA
TGTGCCAGCAGGCCCCTAGATTGGTCCCCAGATACGCAGTATTTT,CASRPLDWSPDTQYF,NA,TRBJ2-3,TRBV12-3/TRBV12-4,many
TGTGCCAGCAGCCCGAGACGCCCTCGCCAATCCTACGAGCAGTACTTC,CASSPRRPRQSYEQYF,NA,TRBJ2-7,TRBV11-3,many
TGCAGTGCTGGGGCCGGGGGCCTTACTAATGAAAAACTGTTTTTT,CSAGAGGLTNEKLFF,NA,TRBJ1-4,TRBV20-1,NA
TGTGCCAGCAGAGTAATCACCGGGGATACGCAGTATTTT,CASRVITGDTQYF,NA,TRBJ2-3,TRBV12-3/TRBV12-4,many
TGTGCCAGTAGTGGAGGGGGCTATGGCTACACCTTC,CASSGGGYGYTF,NA,TRBJ1-2,TRBV19,NA
TGTGCCAGCAGTTTCTTGACCTCGACGCAGTATTTT,CASSFLTSTQYF,NA,TRBJ2-3,TRBV28,many
TGTGCCAGTAAGACTGGGGGCGGGAGTACCTACAATGAGCAGTTCTTC,CASKTGGGSTYNEQFF,NA,TRBJ2-1,TRBV19,NA
TGTGCCAGCAACCCCGGTGCGGGGGACTATAATTCACCCCTCCACTTT,CASNPGAGDYNSPLHF,NA,TRBJ1-6,TRBV28,many
TGTGCCAGCAGCGAGGGGGGGAGCCCTAGGGGGGGACAAGCTTTCTTT,CASSEGGSPRGGQAFF,NA,TRBJ1-1,TRBV12-3/TRBV12-4,once
TGTGCCAGCTCACCCGGGACTAGCGCCTACAATGAGCAGTTCTTC,CASSPGTSAYNEQFF,TRBD2,TRBJ2-1,TRBV18,few
TGTGCCAGCAGCCCCGGGACGATGAACACTGAAGCTTTCTTT,CASSPGTMNTEAFF,NA,TRBJ1-1,TRBV9,NA
TGTGCCAGCAGTCCAACTCCCGGGACAGCCCAAGAGACCCAGTACTTC,CASSPTPGTAQETQYF,TRBD1,TRBJ2-5,TRBV27,many
TGTGCCTGGAGTCCCCTGAGCACAGATACGCAGTATTTT,CAWSPLSTDTQYF,NA,TRBJ2-3,TRBV30,many
TGTGCCATTTCCCGCCGCTCCTACAATGAGCAGTTCTTC,CAISRRSYNEQFF,NA,TRBJ2-1,TRBV19,NA
TGTGCCAGCAGCTCTCCGGGACTAGCACCGTACAATGAGCAGTTCTTC,CASSSPGLAPYNEQFF,TRBD2,TRBJ2-1,TRBV7-9,many
TGCAGTGCTAGAGACTTGGCCGGGATGGGTGAGCAGTTCTTC,CSARDLAGMGEQFF,NA,TRBJ2-1,TRBV20-1,few
TGCAGTGCACCCCAATGGGGGAGGTCAGAAGCTTTCTTT,CSAPQWGRSEAFF,NA,TRBJ1-1,TRBV20-1,many
TGTGCCAGCTCACCGGGGCCCGTTAACACTGAAGCTTTCTTT,CASSPGPVNTEAFF,NA,TRBJ1-1,TRBV18,many
TGTGCCAGCAGCCCCCTGAGCGGCCAAAGGTACAATGAGCAGTTCTTC,CASSPLSGQRYNEQFF,NA,TRBJ2-1,TRBV3-1,NA
TGTGCCACCAGTGATTCTCAGTTGGGAGACCTCCAAGAGACCCAGTACTTC,CATSDSQLGDLQETQYF,NA,TRBJ2-5,TRBV24-1,few
TGCAGTGCTATTACAGGGGGAATCTCCTACAATGAGCAGTTCTTC,CSAITGGISYNEQFF,TRBD1,TRBJ2-1,TRBV20-1,few
TGCGCCAGCAGCGCCGAGACAGGGCCCTACGAGCAGTACTTC,CASSAETGPYEQYF,TRBD1,TRBJ2-7,TRBV5-1,many
TGCAGTGCTTTTGGGACCCCTAATGAAAAACTGTTTTTT,CSAFGTPNEKLFF,NA,TRBJ1-4,TRBV20-1,NA
TGTGCCAGCAGTGAAACCGCGGGGTACACTGAAGCTTTCTTT,CASSETAGYTEAFF,NA,TRBJ1-1,TRBV6-4,many
TGTGCCAGCAGTCAACCCGACGGAATTCCCTACAATGAGCAGTTCTTC,CASSQPDGIPYNEQFF,NA,TRBJ2-1,TRBV6-2/TRBV6-3,few
TGTGCCAGCAGTCCTCGGACAGGGGTCCGGTCACCCCTCCACTTT,CASSPRTGVRSPLHF,TRBD1,TRBJ1-6,TRBV28,many
TGCAGTGCCCTGGACAGGGGGTACACAGATACGCAGTATTTT,CSALDRGYTDTQYF,TRBD1,TRBJ2-3,TRBV20-1,many
TGTGCCAGCAGTTTCGGTGTCTCCTACAATGAGCAGTTCTTC,CASSFGVSYNEQFF,NA,TRBJ2-1,TRBV27,many
TGCGCCAGCAGCTCGACCACATCGAGCGTTGGAAACACCATATATTTT,CASSSTTSSVGNTIYF,NA,TRBJ1-3,TRBV5-1,many
TGCAGTGCGAAGAGGGGAAATCAGCGGGGGACATCCTACGAGCAGTACTTC,CSAKRGNQRGTSYEQYF,TRBD2,TRBJ2-7,TRBV20-1,many
TGTGCCTGGAGTGTAACAGGCCATGATTCACCCCTCCACTTT,CAWSVTGHDSPLHF,NA,TRBJ1-6,TRBV30,few
TGCAGTGCTACCAACATCTCCTACGAGCAGTACTTC,CSATNISYEQYF,NA,TRBJ2-7,TRBV20-1,NA
TGTGCCAGCACCCTCCAGGGGGCCAACGTCCTGACTTTC,CASTLQGANVLTF,NA,TRBJ2-6,TRBV13,many